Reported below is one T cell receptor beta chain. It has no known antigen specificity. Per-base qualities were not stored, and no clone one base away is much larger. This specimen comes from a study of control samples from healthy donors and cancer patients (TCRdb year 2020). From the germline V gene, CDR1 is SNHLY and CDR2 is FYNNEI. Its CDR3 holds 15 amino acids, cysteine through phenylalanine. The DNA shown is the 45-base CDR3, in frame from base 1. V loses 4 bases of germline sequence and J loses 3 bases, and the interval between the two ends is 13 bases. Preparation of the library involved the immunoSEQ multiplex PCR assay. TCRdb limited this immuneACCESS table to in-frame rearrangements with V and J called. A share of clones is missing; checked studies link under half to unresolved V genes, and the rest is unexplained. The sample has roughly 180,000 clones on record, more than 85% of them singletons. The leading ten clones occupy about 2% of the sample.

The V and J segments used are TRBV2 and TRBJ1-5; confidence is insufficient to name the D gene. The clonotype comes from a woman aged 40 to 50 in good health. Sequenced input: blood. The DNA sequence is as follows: TGTGCCAGCAGTGTATCTCAGAGGTACAATCAGCCCCAGCATTTT. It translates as CASSVSQRYNQPQHF. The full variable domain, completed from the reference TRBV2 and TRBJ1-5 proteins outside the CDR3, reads EPEVTQTPSHQVTQMGQEVILRCVPISNHLYFYWYRQILGQKVEFLVSFYNNEISEKSEIFDDQFSVERPDGSNFTLKIRSTKLEDSAMYFCASSVSQRYNQPQHFGDGTRLSIL.